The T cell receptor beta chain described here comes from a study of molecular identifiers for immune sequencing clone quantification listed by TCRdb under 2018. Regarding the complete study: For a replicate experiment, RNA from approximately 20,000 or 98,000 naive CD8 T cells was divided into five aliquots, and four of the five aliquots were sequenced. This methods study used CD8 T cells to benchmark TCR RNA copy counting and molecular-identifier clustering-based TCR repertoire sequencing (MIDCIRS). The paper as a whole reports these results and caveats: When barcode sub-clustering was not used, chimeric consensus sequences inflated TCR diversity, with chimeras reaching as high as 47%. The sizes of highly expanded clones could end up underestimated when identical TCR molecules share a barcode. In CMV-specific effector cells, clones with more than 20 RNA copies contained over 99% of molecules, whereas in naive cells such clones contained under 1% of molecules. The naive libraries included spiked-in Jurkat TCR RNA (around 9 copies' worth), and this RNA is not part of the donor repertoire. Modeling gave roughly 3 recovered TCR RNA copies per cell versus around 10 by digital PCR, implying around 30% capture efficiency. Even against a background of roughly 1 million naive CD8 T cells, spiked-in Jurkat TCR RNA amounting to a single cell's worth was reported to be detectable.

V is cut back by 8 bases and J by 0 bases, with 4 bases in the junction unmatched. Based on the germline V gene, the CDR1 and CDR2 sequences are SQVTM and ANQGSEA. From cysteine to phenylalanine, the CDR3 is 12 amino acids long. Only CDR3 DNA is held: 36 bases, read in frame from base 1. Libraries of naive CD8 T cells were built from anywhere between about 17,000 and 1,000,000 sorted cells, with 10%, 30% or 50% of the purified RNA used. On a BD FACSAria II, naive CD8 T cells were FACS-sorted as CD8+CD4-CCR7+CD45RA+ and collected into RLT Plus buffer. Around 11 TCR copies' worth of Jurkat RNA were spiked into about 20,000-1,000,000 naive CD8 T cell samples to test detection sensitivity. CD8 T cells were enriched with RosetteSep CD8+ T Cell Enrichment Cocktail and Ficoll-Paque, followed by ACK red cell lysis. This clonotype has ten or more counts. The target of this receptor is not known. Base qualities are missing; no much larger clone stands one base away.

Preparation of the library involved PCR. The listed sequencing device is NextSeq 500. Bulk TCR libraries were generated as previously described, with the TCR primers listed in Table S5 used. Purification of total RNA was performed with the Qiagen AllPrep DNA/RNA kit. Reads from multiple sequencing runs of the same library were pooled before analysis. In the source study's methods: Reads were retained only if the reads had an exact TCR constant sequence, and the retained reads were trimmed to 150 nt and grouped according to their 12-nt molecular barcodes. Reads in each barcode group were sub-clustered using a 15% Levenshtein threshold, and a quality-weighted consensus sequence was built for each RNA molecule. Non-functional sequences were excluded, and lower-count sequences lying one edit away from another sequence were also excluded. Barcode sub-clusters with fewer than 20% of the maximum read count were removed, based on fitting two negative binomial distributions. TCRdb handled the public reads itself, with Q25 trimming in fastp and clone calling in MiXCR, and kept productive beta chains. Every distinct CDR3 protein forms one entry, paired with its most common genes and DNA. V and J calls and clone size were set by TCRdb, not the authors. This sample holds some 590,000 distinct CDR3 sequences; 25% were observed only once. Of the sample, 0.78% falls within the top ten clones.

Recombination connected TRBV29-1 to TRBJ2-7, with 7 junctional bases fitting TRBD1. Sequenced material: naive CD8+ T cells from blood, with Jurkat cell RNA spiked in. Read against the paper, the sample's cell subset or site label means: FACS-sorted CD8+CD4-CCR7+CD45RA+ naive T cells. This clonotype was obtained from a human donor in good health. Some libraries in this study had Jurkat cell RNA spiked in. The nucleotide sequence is TGCAGCTCCAGGGACAGCTCCTACGAGCAGTACTTC. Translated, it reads CSSRDSSYEQYF.